The 7 T cell receptor beta chains listed next were all sequenced from one sample in a study of blood T cell repertoires in COVID-19. Clones were read by immunoSEQ multiplex PCR, and TCRdb kept only the in-frame ones, dropping some. The sample includes around 450,000 clones, about 90% of them seen just once. Sequenced sample: PBMCs or T cells enriched from blood (not recorded which). The receptors stem from a woman between 18 and 29 years old with acute COVID-19.

This clone was seen a handful of times. V gene TRBV29-1 combines with J gene TRBJ1-6; D is undetermined. V lost 7 bases and J 0 bases, leaving 10 bases between the germline ends. The CDR3 length is 14 residues. The germline gives CDR1 SQVTM, CDR2 ANQGSEA. CDR3 loop: CSARVSSYNSPLHF. The CDR3 DNA reads TGCAGCGCCCGCGTAAGCTCCTATAATTCACCCCTCCACTTT.

V is TRBV19 and J is TRBJ1-5, with D uncertain. V lost 1 base and J 3 bases, leaving 10 bases between the germline ends. The CDR3 covers 15 residues. Germline CDR1 is LNHDA and CDR2 is SQIVND (reference sequence). The CDR3 DNA reads TGTGCCAGTAGTATAGGGAGAGTCACCAATCAGCCCCAGCATTTT. This codes for CASSIGRVTNQPQHF.

This rearrangement joins TRBV7-9 to TRBJ1-2; 7 bases agree with TRBD1. Trimming removed 8 bases from V and 3 bases from J; junction bases left unmatched: 12. The CDR3 totals 15 residues. Germline values: CDR1 SEHNR, CDR2 FQNEAQ (reference sequence). CDR3 loop: CASGGTEVPYYGYTF. CDR3 sequence (DNA): TGTGCCAGCGGCGGGACAGAGGTGCCCTACTATGGCTACACCTTC.

The chain couples TRBV5-4 to TRBJ2-3, with D possibly matching TRBD1 (5 bases). Germline CDR1 reads SGHNT; CDR2 reads YYREEE (reference sequence). CDR3 length: 15 amino acids. Trimming shortened V by 4 bases and J by 0 bases, and 12 bases separated the two germline ends. Written as DNA, the CDR3 is TGTGCCAGCAGCCTACAGGTGACTAGCACAGATACGCAGTATTTT. Its translation is CASSLQVTSTDTQYF.

The chain recombines TRBV14 with TRBJ2-2, with 14 nucleotides matching TRBD2. V was clipped by 4 bases and J by 4 bases; unmatched bases: 8. This CDR3 comprises 18 residues. CDR1 is SGHDN and CDR2 is FVKESK in the germline V gene. Here the CDR3 DNA reads TGTGCCAGCAGCCGCGGGACTAGCGGGAGCTTGGGCACCGGGGAGCTGTTTTTT. It translates to CASSRGTSGSLGTGELFF.

The chain recombines TRBV27 with TRBJ2-1; D perhaps matches TRBD2 (5 bases). From germline, CDR1 is MNHEY and CDR2 SMNVEV (reference sequence). The CDR3 has 13 amino acids. V lost 2 bases, J lost 5 bases, and 7 bases lay in between. The CDR3 region has the DNA TGTGCCAGCAGTTTACCCGGGGACAATGAGCAGTTCTTC. Its translation is CASSLPGDNEQFF.

CDR3 DNA: TGTGCCAGCAGTTACGTCGACAGGGGAATTAATCAGCCCCAGCATTTT. Translating gives CASSYVDRGINQPQHF. The V and J genes are TRBV6-5 and TRBJ1-5, with 8 bases matching TRBD1. This CDR3 has 16 residues. CDR1 is MNHEY, CDR2 SVGAGI, per germline. The V gene end was trimmed by 2 bases and the J gene end by 4 bases; junction bases not matched to a gene: 7.